The TCR beta chain described here comes from a study of cytomegalovirus exposure and HLA in healthy donors. Study summary: The same platform was used for the 100 to 150 validation repertoires and the approximately 700 first-cohort repertoires, a later analysis reported. Study-wide results and caveats: The listing of roughly 160 TCR beta chains classed them as cytomegalovirus-associated. In a later analysis, first-cohort TCR clusters were found to tend to co-occur in the 95 to 150 validation repertoires.

The repertoire was sequenced with immunoSEQ multiplex PCR; TCRdb's copy has only in-frame clones and lacks some. The sample lists tens of thousands of clones; around 97% were seen once. Note on this clone: The antigen remains unidentified.

Separation from the 666-subject first cohort characterized the roughly 120-subject validation cohort, to which the donors belonged. CDR1 is SGHTA, CDR2 FQGTGA, per germline. The V end was cut by 4 bases, the J end by 2 bases, with 8 bases between. The CDR3 is 13 residues long. The genes are TRBV7-3 and TRBJ1-2; D not certain. The sample taken for sequencing was PBMCs. This TCR derives from a woman in her late teens or twenties in good health and CMV-seropositive. CDR3: CASSSHPNYGYTF. CDR3 DNA: TGTGCCAGCAGCTCACACCCGAACTATGGCTACACCTTC.